This TCR beta chain is from a study of T-cell reconstitution after alpha-beta-depleted transplantation in children. Study-level results: It was reported that alpha-beta T cells came from several hundred expanded graft clones (about two months after transplant). The main origin of T-cell counts and diversity one year after transplant was newly produced T cells. Surviving recipient T cells and thymic progenitors accounted for the high day-60 TCRbeta diversity observed in some patients.

During its preparation, the TCRbeta library received unique molecular identifiers. MiXCR was run by TCRdb on the PCR reads, yielding one entry per CDR3 protein. This table holds some 840,000 distinct CDR3 sequences, roughly 15% found once. Remarks on this clonotype: Its antigen remains unknown.

This TCR derives from a male patient younger than 18 who had a stem cell transplant for acute lymphoblastic leukemia, so the T cells may come from the graft donor. Source: PBMCs, mostly from graft donor cells, taken 360 days after TCRalphabeta/CD19-depleted stem cell transplant.

This CDR3 is CASSLGLGTAYGYTF. For the CDR3, the DNA is TGTGCCAGCAGCTTGGGGTTAGGGACGGCCTATGGCTACACCTTC. This sequence joins TRBV5-5 and TRBJ1-2, with D perhaps matching TRBD1 (5 bases). The CDR3 sequence is 15 residues long. CDR1 is SGHKS and CDR2 is YYEKEE in the germline V gene (reference sequence). The V gene lost 0 bases and the J gene lost 4 bases, with 13 bases spanning the gap.